These 32 T cell receptor beta chains were all obtained from the same sample, sequenced in a study of blood T cell repertoires in COVID-19. Some clones are missing from TCRdb's copy, which holds only in-frame ones; the method was immunoSEQ multiplex PCR. There are about half a million clones in the sample; about 91% occur only once, and around 0.92% lies in the top ten. The sample comprised peripheral blood. The origin of the receptors is a man aged 18 to 35 with COVID-19, enrolled during active disease.

This chain connects TRBV7-9 to TRBJ1-1, with TRBD1 identical over 11 bases. The junction had 18 bases not matched to a gene; V was cut back by 5 bases and J by 4 bases. Germline CDR1 and CDR2: SEHNR and FQNEAQ (reference sequence). The CDR3 sequence is 19 residues long. DNA for the CDR3: TGTGCCAGCAGCGGTCGCCCGGGACAGGGGGTCGATCTGACCACTGAAGCTTTCTTT. Its protein is CASSGRPGQGVDLTTEAFF.

The CDR3 protein is CASSFGEAPNTGELFF. The CDR3, as DNA: TGTGCCAGCAGTTTCGGGGAGGCCCCGAACACCGGGGAGCTGTTTTTT. The genes are TRBV28 and TRBJ2-2; tentatively, D is TRBD2 (6 bases). Trimming left V 3 bases short and J 0 bases short, with 11 bases between. CDR3 size: 16 residues. The germline V gene encodes CDR1 MDHEN and CDR2 SYDVKM.

The CDR3 spells CASSLEPRETQYF. For the CDR3, the DNA is TGCGCCAGCAGCCTAGAGCCTCGCGAGACCCAGTACTTC. The V gene is TRBV5-1, the J gene TRBJ2-5; D remains unclear. The CDR3 is made up of 13 amino acids. Trimming stripped 4 bases from V and 5 bases from J, with 12 bases between. Germline V gene sequence: CDR1 SGHRS, CDR2 YFSETQ. The full variable domain, in which reference TRBV5-1 and TRBJ2-5 provide the parts outside the CDR3, is KAGVTQTPRYLIKTRGQQVTLSCSPISGHRSVSWYQQTPGQGLQFLFEYFSETQRNKGNFPGRFSGRQFSNSRSEMNVSTLELGDSALYLCASSLEPRETQYFGPGTRLLVL.

The chain combines TRBV5-8 with TRBJ2-3; 8 bases are a match to TRBD1. The J segment lost 2 bases and the V segment lost 0 bases, leaving 5 bases of the junction unmatched. CDR1 and CDR2 from the germline V gene are SGHTS and YDEGEE. The CDR3 has 16 amino acids. The CDR3 nucleotides read TGTGCCAGCAGCTTGGGACAGGGGACAATCACAGATACGCAGTATTTT. Protein product: CASSLGQGTITDTQYF.

This clone was counted a few times. The chain has TRBV3-1 (or the pseudogene TRBV3-2) and TRBJ1-6; D uncertain. This CDR3 has 15 amino acids. V gave up 0 bases and J gave up 7 bases, with 10 bases separating them. Germline loops: CDR1 LGHDT, CDR2 YNNKEL (reference sequence). The CDR3 sequence: CASSQDAGLNSPLHF. CDR3 DNA: TGTGCCAGCAGCCAAGACGCAGGTTTAAATTCACCCCTCCACTTT.

This clone was counted a few times. V and J are TRBV14 and TRBJ2-7, with TRBD1 matching over 8 bases. Germline V CDR1 and CDR2: SGHDN, FVKESK. The CDR3 covers 14 residues. J gave up 2 bases and V 2 bases, and 2 bases lay outside the gene matches. The CDR3 DNA follows: TGTGCCAGCAGCCAATGGACAGGGACCTACGAGCAGTACTTC. Protein sequence: CASSQWTGTYEQYF.

This sequence joins TRBV6-2 or TRBV6-3 and TRBJ1-5; no clear D. The CDR3 sequence is 17 residues long. Germline loops: CDR1 MNHEY, CDR2 SVGEGT. The V end was cut by 7 bases, the J end by 4 bases, with 23 bases between. The CDR3 bases are TGTGCCAGCAACCCTAATGGGAGGGCGACTTCTAATCAGCCCCAGCATTTT. It codes for CASNPNGRATSNQPQHF.

The table lists this clone with a count of one. The chain is built from TRBV29-1 and TRBJ2-1; 11 nucleotides line up with TRBD1. Trimming cost V 3 bases and J 7 bases; bases outside gene matches: 8. The CDR3 loop spans 15 amino acids. Germline V gene lookup returns CDR1 SQVTM and CDR2 ANQGSEA. The chain's CDR3 is CSVDLLGTGGNEQFF. In DNA, the CDR3 is TGCAGCGTTGACCTGTTAGGGACAGGGGGAAATGAGCAGTTCTTC.

V usage is TRBV19 and J usage is TRBJ2-2, with D maybe TRBD1 (6 bases). V was cut by 3 bases and J by 5 bases, with 10 bases left in between. From germline, CDR1 is LNHDA and CDR2 SQIVND (reference sequence). The CDR3 loop spans 14 amino acids. The CDR3 sequence is CASSILTGTGELFF. CDR3 DNA sequence: TGTGCCAGTAGTATTCTCACAGGGACCGGGGAGCTGTTTTTT. The whole variable domain, filled in from reference TRBV19 and TRBJ2-2, reads DGGITQSPKYLFRKEGQNVTLSCEQNLNHDAMYWYRQDPGQGLRLIYYSQIVNDFQKGDIAEGYSVSREKKESFPLTVTSAQKNPTAFYLCASSILTGTGELFFGEGSRLTVL.

The chain joins TRBV10-3 to TRBJ1-2; 7 bases match TRBD1. Trimming cost V 6 bases and J 8 bases; bases outside gene matches: 9. The CDR3 is made up of 13 amino acids. In germline, CDR1 is ENHRY, CDR2 SYGVKD. The CDR3 is CAISAGQARGYTF. The DNA for the CDR3 is TGTGCCATCAGCGCAGGACAGGCCCGGGGCTACACCTTC.

The chain employs TRBV19 and TRBJ1-5; the match to TRBD1 covers 7 bases. Germline V gene sequence: CDR1 LNHDA, CDR2 SQIVND (reference sequence). Trimming removed 3 bases from V and 7 bases from J; junction bases left unmatched: 3. The CDR3 is made up of 13 amino acids. The CDR3 nucleotides are TGTGCCAGTAGTATTGTCAGGGGGCAGCCCCAGCATTTT. It translates to CASSIVRGQPQHF.

This rearrangement joins TRBV27 to TRBJ2-7; TRBD1 agrees at 7 bases. V shed 0 bases, J shed 2 bases, and the junction held 7 bases outside the gene matches. CDR3 length equals 16 residues. Germline V gene lookup returns CDR1 MNHEY and CDR2 SMNVEV (reference sequence). The CDR3 here is CASSLSKRTGPYEQYF. The CDR3 region has the DNA TGTGCCAGCAGTTTATCGAAGAGGACAGGCCCCTACGAGCAGTACTTC.

The rearrangement uses TRBV5-1 and TRBJ2-5, with D hard to call. The germline CDR1 and CDR2 sequences are SGHRS and YFSETQ. The V end lost 0 bases, the J end lost 2 bases, and 17 bases lay between the germline ends. The CDR3 is 17 amino acids. CDR3 amino acids: CASSLAQYNAVQETQYF. The DNA for the CDR3 is TGCGCCAGCAGCTTGGCACAGTACAATGCCGTACAAGAGACCCAGTACTTC. The complete variable domain, with remaining parts taken from reference TRBV5-1 and TRBJ2-5, reads KAGVTQTPRYLIKTRGQQVTLSCSPISGHRSVSWYQQTPGQGLQFLFEYFSETQRNKGNFPGRFSGRQFSNSRSEMNVSTLELGDSALYLCASSLAQYNAVQETQYFGPGTRLLVL.

The rearrangement joins TRBV5-1 to TRBJ2-7, with 8 bases that match TRBD1. The germline V gene has CDR1 SGHRS and CDR2 YFSETQ. This CDR3 contains 16 residues. The V and J ends lost 3 bases and 0 bases, in that order; junction bases with no gene match: 8. For the CDR3, the DNA is TGCGCCAGCAGCTACCGGACAGGGCCCAGCTCCTACGAGCAGTACTTC. Its protein product is CASSYRTGPSSYEQYF.

The chain employs TRBV10-3 and TRBJ2-3, with a weak D call TRBD2 (6 bases). This CDR3 has 12 amino acids. V lost 4 bases and J lost 6, with 8 bases in between. CDR1 and CDR2 (germline): ENHRY, SYGVKD. The CDR3 nucleotides are TGTGCCATCAGTGGCCGGGGGGATACGCAGTATTTT. It codes for CAISGRGDTQYF.

The J gene is TRBJ1-6, the V gene TRBV27; D is unclear. The V end lost 4 bases, the J end lost 9 bases, and 10 bases lay between the germline ends. Germline CDR1 reads MNHEY; CDR2 reads SMNVEV (reference sequence). CDR3 size: 13 residues. CDR3 sequence: CASSSGPRSPLHF. The CDR3 DNA follows: TGTGCCAGCAGTTCAGGCCCCCGTTCACCCCTCCACTTT.

The chain uses TRBV20-1 and TRBJ2-3, with a weak D call TRBD2 (5 bases). Trimming pared 4 bases from V and 6 bases from J, leaving 8 bases between. This CDR3 comprises 11 residues. Germline V CDR1 and CDR2: DFQATT, SNEGSKA (reference sequence). The CDR3 protein is CSATIADTQYF. As DNA, the CDR3 is TGCAGTGCTACTATAGCGGATACGCAGTATTTT.

V gene TRBV5-6 combines with J gene TRBJ2-2; 7 positions match TRBD2. CDR1 is SGHDT, CDR2 YYEEEE, per germline. The CDR3 runs to 16 residues. V was pared by 2 bases and J by 1 base, with 5 bases of the junction left unmatched. Written as DNA, the CDR3 is TGTGCCAGCAGCTTAGCAGCGGGAAGGAACACCGGGGAGCTGTTTTTT. This translates into CASSLAAGRNTGELFF.

The chain is built from TRBV28 and TRBJ2-7; D perhaps matches TRBD1 (6 bases). This CDR3 has 14 residues. V lost 5 bases and J 3 bases, leaving 14 bases between the germline ends. The germline V gene encodes CDR1 MDHEN and CDR2 SYDVKM. The DNA for the CDR3 is TGTGCCAGCAGTGAATGGGACAAAGGCTACGAGCAGTACTTC. Its translation is CASSEWDKGYEQYF.

J is TRBJ1-4 and V is TRBV2; D gene ambiguous. Germline loops: CDR1 SNHLY, CDR2 FYNNEI. This CDR3 is built from 14 residues. Trimming stripped 5 bases from V and 3 bases from J, with 10 bases between. Here the CDR3 DNA reads TGTGCCAGCAGTCATATAGGAGCTAATGAAAAACTGTTTTTT. This sequence encodes CASSHIGANEKLFF.

The genes are TRBV29-1 and TRBJ2-1; TRBD2 matches at 8 bases. Germline CDR1 and CDR2: SQVTM and ANQGSEA. There are 13 residues in the CDR3. V was pared by 8 bases and J by 9 bases, with 12 bases of the junction left unmatched. The CDR3 spells CSSQPGGRGEQFF. CDR3 sequence (DNA): TGCAGCTCCCAACCGGGGGGGCGAGGTGAGCAGTTCTTC.

This chain uses TRBV5-4 with TRBJ2-1; TRBD1 aligns across 9 bases. V lost 0 bases to trimming and J lost 8 bases; unmatched junction nucleotides: 6. Germline values: CDR1 SGHNT, CDR2 YYREEE (reference sequence). The CDR3 extends over 15 amino acids. The CDR3 DNA sequence: TGTGCCAGCAGCTTGGGCGGACAGGGGAACGATGAGCAGTTCTTC. It encodes CASSLGGQGNDEQFF.

The chain uses TRBV24-1 and TRBJ2-3, with a tentative D call TRBD2 (6 bases). The CDR3 covers 13 residues. CDR1 is KGHDR, CDR2 SFDVKD, per germline. The V and J ends lost 5 bases and 12 bases respectively, with 17 bases between them. The CDR3 DNA is TGTGCCACCAGTGTCGCCGGGAGCACGCTACAGTATTTT. Translating gives CATSVAGSTLQYF.

V and J are TRBV14 and TRBJ2-3; D is perhaps TRBD1 (5 bases). V lost 0 bases, J lost 2 bases, and 12 bases lay in between. Looked up from germline, CDR1 is SGHDN and CDR2 is FVKESK. This CDR3 spans 16 amino acids. The CDR3 here is CASSQEWGPYTDTQYF. DNA for the CDR3: TGTGCCAGCAGCCAAGAATGGGGCCCCTACACAGATACGCAGTATTTT.

This clone was counted between two and nine times. This chain uses TRBV24-1 with TRBJ2-2; a possible D gene is TRBD2 (7 bases). The CDR3 sequence is 14 residues long. The germline V and J ends were trimmed by 3 bases and 7 bases, with 11 bases remaining between them. CDR1 KGHDR and CDR2 SFDVKD come from the germline V gene. The CDR3 spells CATSDRGGLGELFF. CDR3 bases: TGTGCCACCAGTGATAGGGGGGGCCTCGGGGAGCTGTTTTTT.

The genes are TRBV7-6 and TRBJ2-1; TRBD1 aligns across 10 bases. The J segment lost 0 bases and the V segment lost 5 bases, leaving 10 bases of the junction unmatched. There are 18 residues in the CDR3. Germline lookup yields CDR1 SGHVS and CDR2 FNYEAQ. The CDR3 sequence is CASSKTDRGSYSYNEQFF. The CDR3 coding sequence is TGTGCCAGCAGCAAAACGGACAGGGGGTCCTACTCCTACAATGAGCAGTTCTTC.

This clone was detected only once. The chain joins TRBV27 to TRBJ1-5; 7 bases agree with TRBD1. This CDR3 is 14 amino acids long. Germline assignment: CDR1 MNHEY and CDR2 SMNVEV (reference sequence). V lost 3 bases, J lost 6 bases, and 5 bases stayed unmatched. The CDR3 DNA reads as TGTGCCAGCAGTTTTAGACAGGGCTCTCAGCCCCAGCATTTT. This codes for CASSFRQGSQPQHF.

On this clone: The sample contains more than one DNA sequence encoding this CDR3. The chain employs TRBV7-9 and TRBJ1-2, with 7 bases lining up with TRBD1. From germline, CDR1 is SEHNR and CDR2 FQNEAQ (reference sequence). This CDR3 is built from 13 residues. V was clipped by 3 bases and J by 3 bases; unmatched bases: 1. This CDR3 reads CASSLGTDYGYTF. CDR3 DNA sequence: TGTGCCAGCAGCTTGGGGACAGACTATGGCTACACCTTC. Variable domain in full (rest from reference TRBV7-9 and TRBJ1-2): DTGVSQNPRHKITKRGQNVTFRCDPISEHNRLYWYRQTLGQGPEFLTYFQNEAQLEKSRLLSDRFSAERPKGSFSTLEIQRTEQGDSAMYLCASSLGTDYGYTFGSGTRLTVV.

This chain joins TRBV4-1 and TRBJ2-1, with TRBD1 matching 7 bases. The germline V gene has CDR1 MGHRA and CDR2 YSYEKL. V lost 4 bases, J lost 0 bases, and 12 bases stayed unmatched. There are 18 residues in the CDR3. Here the CDR3 DNA reads TGCGCCAGCAGCCTATTCGGCCAGACAGGGAACTCCTACAATGAGCAGTTCTTC. Its protein product is CASSLFGQTGNSYNEQFF.

The CDR3 region has the DNA TGTGCCAGCAGTGAACCCCGGGACAGCGGAAATAGGTGGAACTATGGCTACACCTTC. Protein: CASSEPRDSGNRWNYGYTF. The V gene is TRBV6-1, the J gene TRBJ1-2; the match to TRBD1 covers 7 bases. V lost 2 bases to trimming and J lost 2 bases; unmatched junction nucleotides: 17. The length of the CDR3 is 19 residues. Germline V gene lookup returns CDR1 MNHNS and CDR2 SASEGT.

J is TRBJ1-4 and V is TRBV7-9; 7 positions match TRBD1. The CDR3 has 15 amino acids. The V and J ends lost 1 base and 8 bases, in that order; junction bases with no gene match: 7. The germline gives CDR1 SEHNR, CDR2 FQNEAQ (reference sequence). The CDR3 sequence: CASSLEGTVWEKLFF. DNA for the CDR3: TGTGCCAGCAGCTTAGAAGGGACAGTCTGGGAAAAACTGTTTTTT.

This chain connects TRBV24-1 to TRBJ2-1; D remains ambiguous. V was shortened by 4 bases and J by 10 bases, with 7 bases between the two germline ends. CDR1 and CDR2 from the germline V gene are KGHDR and SFDVKD. The length of the CDR3 is 11 residues. In DNA form, the CDR3 reads TGTGCCACCAGTGACAGAAAAGAGCAGTTCTTC. Its protein is CATSDRKEQFF.